The sequence of this T cell receptor (beta chain) was determined in a study of T-cell memory formation after mild COVID-19. Germline lookup yields CDR1 SGHAT and CDR2 FQNNGV. The CDR3 covers 15 residues. V was trimmed by 1 base and J by 5 bases, leaving 14 bases between them. After 5'RACE with constant-segment primers, TCR alpha and TCR beta cDNA libraries carrying sample barcodes and UMIs were obtained. TCRdb reanalysed the 5' RACE reads using MiXCR and keeps one entry per CDR3 protein. The data contain some 200,000 distinct CDR3 sequences, more than 8% of them singletons. Study-wide results and limits: Clones contracting across day 15 to 85 had a balanced CD4/CD8 profile; later expanding clones leaned CD4+.

This clonotype was seen many times. Its specificity is unknown. The sequencing sample was made of PBMCs or a T cell subset sorted from them (not recorded which). The TCR comes from a man younger than 35 who had mild COVID-19 (a few samples of this study predate the infection). Cell type and time point are not known. V and J are TRBV11-2 and TRBJ1-2; D remains ambiguous. The CDR3 sequence: CASSLVDNAWYGYTF. The CDR3 DNA reads as TGTGCCAGCAGCTTAGTAGACAACGCCTGGTATGGCTACACCTTC.